This T cell receptor (beta chain) is drawn from a study of cytomegalovirus exposure and HLA in healthy donors (TCRdb year 2017). The study in broad terms: According to an earlier analysis of 550 to 700 of the donors, about 179 million T cells yielded 95 million to 140 million unique TCR beta sequences and less than 300 Gb of sequence data. Along with the approximately 700-subject first cohort, a separate validation cohort of some 130 different subjects was used. Of the 300 to 500 genotyped donors, 70% to 90% were placed in the genetic ancestry cluster associated with self-reported Caucasian donors. To predict cytomegalovirus infection status, the study brought together high-throughput TCR immunosequencing, statistical association of individual TCRs with disease status, and machine learning. Donor age, sex, ethnicity and CMV serostatus were collected together with the repertoire data. Rather than drawing on any new phenotypic data, the later analysis identified candidate immune exposures from TCR beta sequences and the way those sequences occurred across donors. The study aimed to test whether cataloging public T cell receptors could reveal signatures of past pathogen exposure. HLA typing included class I and class II loci at four-digit resolution. A later analysis re-analyzed previously published TCR beta repertoires from hundreds of donors and added high-resolution HLA genotyping to study TCR occurrence patterns. The T cell repertoires of under 750 subjects were profiled by immunosequencing and related to cytomegalovirus serostatus. Because of strong linkage in the cohort, 4 to 6 DR-DQ haplotypes were treated as single units for association and clustering. Among 398 genotyped donors of the cohort, an average of about 220,000 unique TCR beta nucleotide sequences was sequenced per donor, of which approximately 18% were non-productive. The number of typed donors differed by locus: about 620-630 for A, B, C, DRB1 and DQB1; 500 to 550 for DQA1; 606 for DPA1; and around 490 for DPB1. Genome-wide SNP genotypes for about three fifths of the 666 donors were used in a later genetic analysis, which treated that subset as a discovery cohort. Every discovery cohort repertoire had been produced on one sequencing platform. To decide whether each TCR beta V gene segment behaved as functional or pseudogenic, an earlier analysis of fewer than 750 of the donors relied on high-throughput TCR beta sequencing. An early release covering 550 to 650 HLA-typed donors comprised roughly 300 gigabases of sequencing data and around 85 million unique TCR sequences. General study outcomes and caveats: The only immune exposure information available for the cohort was CMV serostatus. Because counts were too low, some 16 rarely observed V segments, including chromosome 9 orphons, were excluded from the earlier analysis of some 540 of the donors. In an earlier analysis of some 500 of the donors, most TCR beta V segments were observed in productive rearrangements about 90% or about 30% of the time, broadly matching IMGT annotations. Across donors, most TCR sequences were observed very rarely, whereas some public TCRs were present in many individuals. A cluster of highly shared sequence variants was judged likely to represent a technical artifact of the sequencing pipeline. A total of about 180 TCR beta chains were listed by the study as associated with cytomegalovirus. Strong co-occurrence of HLA alleles, especially DR and DQ, made assigning TCR associations to individual alleles difficult. V-gene and J-gene trimming of TCR beta chains was associated with a missense DCLRE1C variant in a later genetic analysis, and the association was replicated in an independent cohort. Because some donors lacked HLA typing at each locus, the association tests relied only on the typed subset. Cytomegalovirus status was reported to be diagnosed by the classifier with high specificity and sensitivity in both the original and validation cohorts. In a later analysis, the rate of TCR association differed among HLA loci, with DRB1 alleles having the most associated TCRs and HLA-C alleles having the fewest. Correlated functional status among segregating V segments might be attributable to linkage disequilibrium, but an unknown experimental factor could not be ruled out. Some IMGT-functional V segments, including TRBV6-2 and TRBV6-3, could not be distinguished by the 87-base-pair reads and were therefore excluded. Sequencing depth was assumed to be roughly uniform across donors in the presence/absence analyses, though that assumption may not hold. Compared with equally common non-associated chains, HLA-associated TCR beta chains in a later analysis were more clonally expanded and had lower generation probabilities. Compared with the 666-donor mean, donors in an Asian-associated ancestry cluster had fewer N-insertions in productive TCRs, according to a later genetic analysis. Most CMV-associated TCR beta chains appeared to be HLA-restricted in a later analysis, and the HLA associations seemed to be driven largely by CMV exposure. In vitro tests confirmed that three of the cytomegalovirus-associated TCR beta chains recognize cytomegalovirus antigens. Specific HLA alleles were associated with over 15,000 TCR beta sequences at a false discovery rate of 0.05 in a later analysis. Several of the top co-occurrence clusters appeared to be linked to parvovirus B19, influenza, CMV and Epstein-Barr virus, according to a later analysis. According to the authors, the approach could potentially be generalized to other disease states and immunological phenotypes. A further reported finding was that TCR beta sequences accurately predicted the HLA-A and HLA-B alleles for most subjects in the first cohort. The cohort was sequenced for TCR beta chains only, and without alpha or paired-chain data the features that could be detected were limited.

In total, fewer than 750 healthy bone marrow donors made up the cohort. At the time of sampling, all cohort members were nominally healthy, though unrecorded immune exposures were likely present. The donor was CMV seronegative and was included in the group of a few hundred seronegative cohort members. Each donor provided a peripheral blood sample, and peripheral blood mononuclear cells were used for TCR beta sequencing. Genomic DNA extraction from the blood cell samples was performed with the Qiagen DNeasy Blood Extraction Kit. Concerning this clone: Its antigen is currently not known.

Its CDR3 holds 16 amino acids, cysteine through phenylalanine. Only the CDR3 portion is preserved as DNA: 48 bases, with reading frame beginning at the first base. From a lookup of the germline V gene, CDR1 and CDR2 are MGHDK and SYGVNS. V is clipped by 0 bases and J by 1 base, and the sequence between their germline boundaries is 7 bases long. Library prep was done by the immunoSEQ multiplex PCR assay. The multiplex PCR relied on a mix of 60 forward primers for TCR Vbeta segments and 13 reverse primers for TCR Jbeta segments. The CDR3 region of rearranged TCR beta genes was amplified from genomic DNA by a multiplex PCR assay. The Illumina HiSeq System was used to sequence the amplified TCR beta libraries as 87-base-pair reads. On the authors' methods: A later analysis tallied 70 million to 100 million unique TCR beta chains across the 600 to 700 repertoires, and about 10 million of those chains were shared by two or more donors. A nearest-neighbor algorithm error-corrected the raw reads and collapsed the reads into unique sequences, merging closely related sequences to remove PCR and sequencing errors. To assign V, D and J gene segments, CDR3 sequences were aligned to IMGT reference sequences. For a sequence to be retained, a match of at least six nucleotides to both a V gene segment and a J gene segment was required. A rearrangement was called productive if the CDR3 had no stop codons and remained in frame with V and J, and every other rearrangement was called non-productive. CDR3 was defined according to IMGT convention as the region running from the second conserved V-encoded cysteine to the conserved J-encoded phenylalanine. In an earlier analysis of more than 550 of the donors, sequences lacking an unambiguous match to a single V gene segment were excluded. An earlier analysis of 500 to 600 of the donors classified V segments as functional when productive rearrangements were above 56.7% and as segregating when the standard deviation between donors was above 5%. To diagnose cytomegalovirus status from the catalog of TCR beta chain sequences, a statistical classification framework was built. A later analysis assigned V and J genes by comparing TCR nucleotide sequences with IMGT/GENE-DB human TR gene sequences. A later analysis assigned CDR3 sequences and most-parsimonious VDJ recombination scenarios with the TCRdist pipeline. In a later analysis, each TCR beta chain was defined by its CDR3 amino acid sequence together with its V-gene family, and reads without a unique V-gene family were excluded. As a way to deal with suspected cross-contamination and a sequencing artifact, a later analysis dropped 640 or so nucleotide sequences that were highly shared and had low generation probability. In a later analysis, a clonal expansion index for each public chain was calculated from normalized within-repertoire ranks of inferred template counts. In a later analysis, generation probabilities were computed with a VDJ recombination model fitted to out-of-frame rearrangements, and the resulting probabilities were checked against IGoR. In a later analysis, hypergeometric tests were used to score TCR-TCR, TCR-HLA and TCR-CMV co-occurrence, with a repertoire-size bias correction applied to TCR pairs. A later analysis estimated false discovery rates by permuting HLA or CMV assignments 20 times. In a later analysis, co-occurring TCRs were grouped using DBSCAN, with TCRdist sequence similarity added in when clustering inside HLA-allele-positive subsets. Co-occurrence clustering excluded repertoires with fewer than 30,000 or more than 120,000 public chains, plus five with anomalous nucleotide sharing. TCRdb's version of the immuneACCESS table is confined to in-frame rearrangements and falls short of the full clone set. An unresolved V gene accounts for under half of the shortfall where checked; the remainder is of unknown origin. That table is the source of V, J and clone size, and D and trimming were worked out from the DNA. This sample's table contains some 110,000 clones. The ten biggest clones cover 3% to 4.5% of the sample.

Here the chain combines TRBV25-1 and TRBJ2-6, with an unclear D gene assignment. This TCR came from a man aged 30 to 39 in good health and CMV-seronegative. Sequenced material: PBMCs. The base sequence is TGTGCCAGCAGTGAATATGTAGAGTCTGGGGCCAACGTCCTGACTTTC. Translated, it gives CASSEYVESGANVLTF.